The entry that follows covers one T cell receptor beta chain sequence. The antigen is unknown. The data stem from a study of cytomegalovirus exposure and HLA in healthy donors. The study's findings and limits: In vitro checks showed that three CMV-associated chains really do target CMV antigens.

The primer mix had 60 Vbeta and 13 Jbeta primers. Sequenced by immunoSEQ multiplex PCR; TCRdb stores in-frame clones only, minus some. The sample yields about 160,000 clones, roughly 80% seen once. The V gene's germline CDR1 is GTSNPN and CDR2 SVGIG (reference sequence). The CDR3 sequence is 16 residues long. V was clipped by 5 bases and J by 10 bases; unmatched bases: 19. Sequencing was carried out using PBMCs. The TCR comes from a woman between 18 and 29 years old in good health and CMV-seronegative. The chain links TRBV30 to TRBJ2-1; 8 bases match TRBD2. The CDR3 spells CAWSLTSGRAGGEQFF. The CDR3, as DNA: TGTGCCTGGTCCCTCACTAGCGGAAGGGCGGGGGGCGAGCAGTTCTTC.